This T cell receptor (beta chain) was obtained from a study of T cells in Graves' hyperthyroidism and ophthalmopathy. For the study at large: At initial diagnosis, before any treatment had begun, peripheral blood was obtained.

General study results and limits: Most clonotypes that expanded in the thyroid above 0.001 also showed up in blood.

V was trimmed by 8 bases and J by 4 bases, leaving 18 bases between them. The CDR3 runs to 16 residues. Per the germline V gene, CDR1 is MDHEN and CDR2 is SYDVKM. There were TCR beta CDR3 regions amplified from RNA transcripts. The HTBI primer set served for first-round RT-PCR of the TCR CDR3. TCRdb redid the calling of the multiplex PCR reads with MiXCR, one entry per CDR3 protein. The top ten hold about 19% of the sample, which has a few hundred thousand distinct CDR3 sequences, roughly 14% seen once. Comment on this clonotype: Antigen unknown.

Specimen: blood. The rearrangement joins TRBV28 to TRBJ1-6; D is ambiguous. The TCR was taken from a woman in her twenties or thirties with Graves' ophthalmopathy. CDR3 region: CASPSVEGEYNSPLHF. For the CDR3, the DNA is TGTGCCAGCCCCTCCGTGGAGGGAGAATATAATTCACCCCTCCACTTT.